Listed here are 27 T cell receptor beta chains from one sample, sequenced in a study of T cell repertoires in cytomegalovirus infection. TCRdb reanalysed the reads using MiXCR and keeps one entry per CDR3 protein. Of 150,000 to 160,000 distinct CDR3 sequences listed, around 22% are singletons. The sequencing sample was made of PBMCs. The receptors originated from a human donor in good health (CMV status not recorded). Some clones in this sample may be carry-over from other donors' samples.

This clonotype came up many times. This chain joins TRBV20-1 and TRBJ1-5; D unresolved. Germline V lookup: CDR1 DFQATT, CDR2 SNEGSKA (reference sequence). The CDR3 is 13 residues long. V dropped 2 bases and J dropped 3 bases, with 8 bases sitting between them. The chain's CDR3 is CSARTGNNQPQHF. The DNA of the CDR3 is TGCAGTGCTAGAACGGGTAACAATCAGCCCCAGCATTTT.

The chain's CDR3 is CASRSTGMRETQYF. The CDR3, as DNA: TGTGCCAGCAGGTCGACAGGGATGAGGGAGACCCAGTACTTC. The chain is built from TRBV12-3 or TRBV12-4 and TRBJ2-5, with 7 bases that match TRBD1. V dropped 6 bases and J dropped 5; count of bases not matched to a gene: 9. CDR3 length: 14 residues.

This clonotype was found a few times. The chain links TRBV19 to TRBJ2-6; TRBD2 matches 10 bases. Trimming at V came to 8 bases and at J to 0 bases, leaving 7 bases not matched to a gene. Looked up from germline, CDR1 is LNHDA and CDR2 is SQIVND (reference sequence). This CDR3 region has 17 residues. For the CDR3, the DNA is TGTGCCAGTTCTCTAGCGGGGGTTTACTCTGGGGCCAACGTCCTGACTTTC. This gives the protein CASSLAGVYSGANVLTF.

This clonotype was recorded at least ten times. The chain links TRBV2 to TRBJ2-3; 13 nucleotides line up with TRBD2. CDR1 is SNHLY, CDR2 FYNNEI, per germline. Unmatched junction bases numbered 0, after V lost 0 bases and J lost 3 bases. The CDR3 is made up of 16 amino acids. The CDR3: CASSEATSGRTDTQYF. The CDR3 region has the DNA TGTGCCAGCAGTGAAGCGACTAGCGGGAGGACAGATACGCAGTATTTT.

The V call is TRBV28, the J call TRBJ2-5; D remains unclear. Trimming removed 2 bases from V and 3 bases from J, with 13 bases in between. The CDR3 has 15 residues. Germline CDR1 MDHEN, CDR2 SYDVKM. The CDR3, as DNA: TGTGCCAGCAGTTTAACCGACCTGCCGGAAGAGACCCAGTACTTC. The encoded protein is CASSLTDLPEETQYF.

This clonotype was found a few times. The gene calls are TRBV5-5 and TRBJ1-2; 7 bases are a match to TRBD1. The V and J ends lost 4 bases and 5 bases, in that order; junction bases with no gene match: 8. The CDR3 is made up of 14 amino acids. The germline CDR1 and CDR2 sequences are SGHKS and YYEKEE (reference sequence). The CDR3 bases are TGTGCCAGCAGCCCGAACAGGGGAGAGTATGGCTACACCTTC. Translated: CASSPNRGEYGYTF.

This chain uses TRBV10-3 with TRBJ2-7, with 13 nucleotides matching TRBD2. Germline CDR1 reads ENHRY; CDR2 reads SYGVKD. V lost 4 bases and J lost 1; bases outside the gene matches: 1. The CDR3 sequence is 15 residues long. The CDR3 region is CAISAGLAGSYEQYF. The CDR3 coding sequence is TGTGCCATCAGTGCGGGACTAGCGGGATCCTACGAGCAGTACTTC.

The chain has TRBV7-9 and TRBJ2-5; 7 bases are a match to TRBD1. The CDR3 has 14 amino acids. J lost 3 bases, V lost 6 bases, and 7 bases had no gene match. Per germline, CDR1 SEHNR and CDR2 FQNEAQ (reference sequence). Here the CDR3 DNA reads TGTGCCAGCAGAAAACCCGGGACAGAAGAGACCCAGTACTTC. This translates into CASRKPGTEETQYF.

With regard to this clonotype: A much larger clone lies one base from this, so it may be a read error. The CDR3 sequence: CSVFSGGEITQYF. The CDR3 region has the DNA TGCAGCGTTTTCAGCGGGGGGGAGATAACGCAGTATTTT. The chain links TRBV29-1 to TRBJ2-3, with 10 bases matching TRBD2. The CDR3 runs to 13 residues. Trimming at V came to 5 bases and at J to 9 bases, leaving 8 bases not matched to a gene. CDR1 is SQVTM and CDR2 is ANQGSEA in the germline V gene.

This clonotype was detected a few times. The V call is TRBV10-2, the J call TRBJ1-2; D unresolved. The CDR3 sequence is 13 residues long. V lost 5 bases and J 2 bases, leaving 9 bases between the germline ends. Germline CDR1 WSHSY, CDR2 SAAADI. In DNA, the CDR3 is TGCGCCAGCAGTCCCTCAGTCAACTATGGCTACACCTTC. It is translated as CASSPSVNYGYTF.

This clonotype has ten or more counts. The rearrangement uses TRBV25-1 and TRBJ2-5, with D possibly being TRBD1 (6 bases). V was trimmed by 8 bases and J by 8 bases, leaving 21 bases between them. The CDR3 runs 14 residues. Germline loops: CDR1 MGHDK, CDR2 SYGVNS. The DNA for the CDR3 is TGTGCCAGCGCTGGTCCGGACAGTAAGAATACCCAGTACTTC. Amino acids: CASAGPDSKNTQYF.

Ten or more counts support this clonotype. The chain employs TRBV28 and TRBJ2-5, with TRBD2 identical over 9 bases. Germline CDR1 and CDR2: MDHEN and SYDVKM. The J segment lost 2 bases and the V segment lost 6 bases, leaving 13 bases of the junction unmatched. The CDR3 is 17 residues long. The CDR3 bases are TGTGCCAGCAGCTTCCTCCTAGCGGGGCGAAAACAAGAGACCCAGTACTTC. Amino acids: CASSFLLAGRKQETQYF.

This clonotype was seen more than once but under ten times. V usage is TRBV7-9 and J usage is TRBJ2-2, with unresolved D. Trimming removed 5 bases from V and 2 bases from J, with 12 bases in between. The CDR3 is made up of 15 amino acids. CDR1 and CDR2 from the germline V gene are SEHNR and FQNEAQ (reference sequence). CDR3 region: CASSEPRVNTGELFF. The CDR3 nucleotides are TGTGCCAGCAGCGAACCTAGGGTTAACACCGGGGAGCTGTTTTTT.

This clonotype has a count of ten or more. The genes are TRBV7-2 and TRBJ2-7, with D perhaps TRBD2 (5 bases). Germline V gene lookup returns CDR1 SGHTA and CDR2 FQGNSA. V was clipped by 4 bases and J by 1 base, with 8 bases between them. CDR3 length: 13 residues. In nucleotides, the CDR3 is TGTGCCAGCAGCTCCCCGGGGTCCTACGAGCAGTACTTC. This encodes CASSSPGSYEQYF.

In the case of this clonotype: This may be a read error, as it is one base from a much larger clone. This rearrangement joins TRBV11-1 to TRBJ2-4; 8 bases align to TRBD1. Germline trimming cut 0 bases from V and 8 bases from J; bases unmatched to any gene: 3. The CDR3 length is 14 residues. CDR1 is SGHAT, CDR2 FQDESV, per germline (reference sequence). The CDR3 DNA is TGTGCCAGCAGCTTAGCATCAGGGGGCTACATTCAGTACTTC. Translation gives CASSLASGGYIQYF.

This clonotype was counted at least ten times. This chain joins TRBV7-2 and TRBJ2-5; 8 nucleotides agree with TRBD2. With 5 bases clipped from V and 3 bases from J, the junction kept 8 bases outside the gene matches. CDR3 length: 15 amino acids. Germline CDR1 is SGHTA and CDR2 is FQGNSA. The CDR3 DNA follows: TGTGCCAGCAGCATTCTCTTAGCGGGAAAAGAGACCCAGTACTTC. Translation: CASSILLAGKETQYF.

This clonotype was detected many times. This chain's CDR3 is CASRRLAGVPYNEQFF. The CDR3 DNA reads TGTGCCAGCAGGAGACTAGCGGGAGTCCCCTACAATGAGCAGTTCTTC. This chain connects TRBV7-2 to TRBJ2-1, with 12 nucleotides matching TRBD2. The CDR3 is 16 residues long. V trimming: 6 bases; J trimming: 2 bases; junction bases outside the gene matches: 5. Germline CDR1 reads SGHTA; CDR2 reads FQGNSA.

This clonotype was seen ten or more times. CDR3 coding DNA: TGTGCCAGCAGCTTAAGGTCGGGGGAGCCCTACAATGAGCAGTTCTTC. Translation: CASSLRSGEPYNEQFF. The J gene is TRBJ2-1, the V gene TRBV7-2; weak D call: TRBD2 (6 bases). Trimming left V 2 bases short and J 2 bases short, with 13 bases between. Germline assignment: CDR1 SGHTA and CDR2 FQGNSA. The CDR3 covers 16 residues.

This clonotype was seen a single time. This sequence joins TRBV7-8 and TRBJ2-2, with TRBD2 matching over 12 bases. This CDR3 region has 19 residues. The germline V gene has CDR1 SGHVS and CDR2 FQNEAQ. Trimming cost V 0 bases and J 1 base; bases outside gene matches: 6. CDR3 sequence (DNA): TGTGCCAGCAGCTTAGCCCCCGCACTAGCGGGGGGGAACACCGGGGAGCTGTTTTTT. Translated, it gives CASSLAPALAGGNTGELFF.

The gene calls are TRBV19 and TRBJ1-1, with 11 nucleotides matching TRBD1. There are 16 residues in the CDR3. CDR1 and CDR2 (germline): LNHDA, SQIVND (reference sequence). Germline trimming cut 7 bases from V and 2 bases from J; bases unmatched to any gene: 9. The CDR3 DNA follows: TGTGCCAGTACCGCGGACAGGGGGCTCCATAACACTGAAGCTTTCTTT. Its translation: CASTADRGLHNTEAFF.

The rearrangement uses TRBV7-1 and TRBJ2-1, with a weak D call TRBD2 (6 bases). TRBV7-1 is reported as an ORF; its role is uncertain. This CDR3 comprises 17 residues. Trimming took 2 bases from V and 0 from J, leaving 14 bases between them. The CDR3 loop reads CASSSPLDYTSYNEQFF. Here the CDR3 DNA reads TGTGCCAGCAGCTCACCCTTGGACTACACCTCCTACAATGAGCAGTTCTTC.

A few counts support this clonotype. This chain links TRBV28 with TRBJ2-4; TRBD2 matches at 8 bases. This CDR3 has 15 residues. With 6 bases clipped from V and 5 bases from J, the junction kept 9 bases outside the gene matches. Per the germline V gene, CDR1 is MDHEN and CDR2 is SYDVKM. CDR3 nucleotide sequence: TGTGCCAGCAGCCCGGGGACTAGATTCGAAAACATTCAGTACTTC. This translates into CASSPGTRFENIQYF.

This clonotype is classed as medium-sized. V is TRBV7-9 and J is TRBJ2-7; 15 bases match TRBD2. This CDR3 region has 17 residues. Trimming at V came to 1 base and at J to 4 bases, leaving 5 bases not matched to a gene. Germline V CDR1 and CDR2: SEHNR, FQNEAQ (reference sequence). The CDR3 nucleotides are TGTGCCAGCAGCTTAGGTGGACTAGCGGGAGGGTTGTACGAGCAGTACTTC. Its protein product is CASSLGGLAGGLYEQYF.

This rearrangement joins TRBV15 to TRBJ2-7, with a weak D call TRBD2 (6 bases). Trimming cost V 1 base and J 0 bases, with 13 bases left between them. The CDR3 length is 16 residues. Germline CDR1 and CDR2: LNHNV and YYDKDF (reference sequence). The CDR3 DNA reads TGTGCCACCAGCAGAGGTAGCGGCAGGCCCTCCTACGAGCAGTACTTC. Translation gives CATSRGSGRPSYEQYF.

This clonotype was seen only a few times. The chain combines TRBV28 with TRBJ1-5; no firm D call. Deletions cut 3 bases from V and 6 bases from J, with 6 bases between. The germline V gene encodes CDR1 MDHEN and CDR2 SYDVKM. This CDR3 spans 12 amino acids. The CDR3 DNA sequence: TGTGCCAGCAGTTTGGGGTTTCAGCCCCAGCATTTT. Translated, it gives CASSLGFQPQHF.

This clonotype was recorded a few times. V and J are TRBV28 and TRBJ1-1, with a possible D match to TRBD1 (6 bases). This CDR3 spans 14 amino acids. V gave up 6 bases and J gave up 7 bases, with 18 bases separating them. Germline loops: CDR1 MDHEN, CDR2 SYDVKM. CDR3 sequence reads: CASSPTGLLHEAFF. For the CDR3, the DNA is TGTGCCAGCAGCCCTACAGGGCTACTCCATGAAGCTTTCTTT.

This clonotype was observed a single time. The chain couples TRBV7-2 to TRBJ1-1; 8 bases are a match to TRBD1. Germline CDR1 SGHTA, CDR2 FQGNSA. The CDR3 loop spans 13 amino acids. V shed 1 base, J shed 8 bases, and the junction held 3 bases outside the gene matches. The CDR3 nucleotides are TGTGCCAGCAGCTTAGGGACAGGGCCCGAAGCTTTCTTT. This encodes CASSLGTGPEAFF.